This entry concerns a single T cell receptor beta chain. The entry originates in a study of blood T cell repertoires in COVID-19. V lost 7 bases to trimming and J lost 6 bases; unmatched junction nucleotides: 7. The CDR3 totals 13 residues. Germline CDR1 MNHEY, CDR2 SVGAGI. Using immunoSEQ multiplex PCR, the repertoire was profiled, and TCRdb retains in-frame clones only, with some absent. Among about 32,000 clones, around 90% were seen once, and the ten largest hold about 1%. The sequencing input was peripheral blood. This sequence was found in a man in his 70s with active or convalescent COVID-19. The chain couples TRBV6-5 to TRBJ1-1; 8 bases line up with TRBD1. CDR3 in DNA: TGTGCCAGCATCACCCCGACAGGGGCTGAAGCTTTCTTT. Protein product: CASITPTGAEAFF.